The clone carrying this TCR beta chain was found a few times. Antigen specificity is unknown. The V gene lost 6 bases and the J gene lost 4 bases, with 14 bases spanning the gap. There are 14 residues in the CDR3. Germline V gives CDR1 MNHEY, CDR2 SVGAGI. This record comes from a study of T-cell memory formation after mild COVID-19. Each CDR3 protein is one row after TCRdb ran MiXCR on the 5' RACE reads. The sample has roughly 310,000 distinct CDR3 sequences; 15% to 20% are singletons. Findings and limits, study-wide: Later expanders leaned CD4+, whereas day 15 to 85 contracting clones were balanced CD4/CD8. Researchers report contracting CD4+ clones mostly in CM and EM, with CD8+ clones in EMRA. Cross-reactive memory appears to have joined, as suggested by some responding clones showing up in pre-infection memory.

The TCR comes from a man aged 18 to 29 who had mild COVID-19 (a few samples of this study predate the infection). Cell type and time point are not known. Sample: PBMCs or a T cell subset sorted from them (not recorded which). V gene TRBV6-5 combines with J gene TRBJ2-3; D perhaps matches TRBD2 (5 bases). Written as DNA, the CDR3 is TGTGCCAGCAGCCACGGAGAGGAGGCAGATACGCAGTATTTT. As protein: CASSHGEEADTQYF.